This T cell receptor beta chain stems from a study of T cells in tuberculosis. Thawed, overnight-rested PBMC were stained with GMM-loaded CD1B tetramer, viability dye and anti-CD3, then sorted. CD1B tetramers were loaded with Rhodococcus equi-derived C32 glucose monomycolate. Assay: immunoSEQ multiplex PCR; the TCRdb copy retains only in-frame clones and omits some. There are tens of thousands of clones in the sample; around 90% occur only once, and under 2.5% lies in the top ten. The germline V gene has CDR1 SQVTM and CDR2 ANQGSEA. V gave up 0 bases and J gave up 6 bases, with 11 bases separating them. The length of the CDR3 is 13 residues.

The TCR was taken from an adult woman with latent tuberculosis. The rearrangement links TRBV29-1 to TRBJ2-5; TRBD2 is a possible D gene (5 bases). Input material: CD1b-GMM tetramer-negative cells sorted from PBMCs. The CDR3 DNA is TGCAGCGTTGAAGACAGTCACGGGAAGACCCAGTACTTC. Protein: CSVEDSHGKTQYF.